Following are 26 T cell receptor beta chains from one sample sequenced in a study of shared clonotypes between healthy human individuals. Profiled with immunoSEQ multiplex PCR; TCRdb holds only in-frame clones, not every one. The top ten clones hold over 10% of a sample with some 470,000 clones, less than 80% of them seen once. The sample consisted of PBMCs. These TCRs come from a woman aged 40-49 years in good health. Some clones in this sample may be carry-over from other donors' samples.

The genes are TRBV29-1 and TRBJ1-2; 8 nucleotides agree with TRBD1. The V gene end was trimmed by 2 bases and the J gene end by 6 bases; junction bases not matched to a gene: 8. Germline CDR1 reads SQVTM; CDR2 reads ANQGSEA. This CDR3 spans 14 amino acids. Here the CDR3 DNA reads TGCAGCGTTGAACCCAGGGGGCGCGTCAATGGCTACACCTTC. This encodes CSVEPRGRVNGYTF.

CDR3 sequence: CAWAGSGANVLTF. Here the CDR3 DNA reads TGTGCCTGGGCAGGTTCTGGGGCCAACGTCCTGACTTTC. J is TRBJ2-6 and V is TRBV30; D not resolved. The CDR3 sequence is 13 residues long. Per germline, CDR1 GTSNPN and CDR2 SVGIG (reference sequence). V shed 5 bases and J shed 1 base, with 6 bases lying between them.

The CDR3 nucleotides are TGTGCCAGCAGTGACAGTACGAACTATGGCTACACCTTC. As protein: CASSDSTNYGYTF. The chain is built from TRBV2 and TRBJ1-2; the D is unclear. The germline V gene has CDR1 SNHLY and CDR2 FYNNEI. This CDR3 is built from 13 residues. V lost 3 bases to trimming and J lost 2 bases, with 7 bases between them.

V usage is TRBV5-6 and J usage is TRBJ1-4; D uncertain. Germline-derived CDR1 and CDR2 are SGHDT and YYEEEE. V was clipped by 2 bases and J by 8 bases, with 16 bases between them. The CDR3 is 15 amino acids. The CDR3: CASSFWAVMGEKLFF. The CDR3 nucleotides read TGTGCCAGCAGCTTTTGGGCGGTGATGGGCGAAAAACTGTTTTTT.

CDR3 sequence: CASSKDREVSYEQYF. CDR3 bases: TGTGCCAGCAGCAAGGACCGGGAGGTCTCCTACGAGCAGTACTTC. The V and J genes are TRBV5-5 and TRBJ2-7, with TRBD2 matching 7 bases. The CDR3 has 15 amino acids. Per germline, CDR1 SGHKS and CDR2 YYEKEE (reference sequence). V was clipped by 4 bases and J by 0 bases; unmatched bases: 7.

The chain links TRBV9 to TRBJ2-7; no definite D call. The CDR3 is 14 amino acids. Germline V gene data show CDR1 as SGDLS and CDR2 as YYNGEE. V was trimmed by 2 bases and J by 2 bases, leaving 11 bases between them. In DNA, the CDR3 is TGTGCCAGCAGCGTTGGGCAATTACCCTACGAGCAGTACTTC. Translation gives CASSVGQLPYEQYF.

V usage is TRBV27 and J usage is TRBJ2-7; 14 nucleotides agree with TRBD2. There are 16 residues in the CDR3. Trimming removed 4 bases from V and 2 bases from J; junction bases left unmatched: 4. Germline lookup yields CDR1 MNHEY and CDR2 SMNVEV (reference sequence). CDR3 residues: CASSWGLAGATYEQYF. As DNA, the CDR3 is TGTGCCAGCAGTTGGGGACTAGCGGGGGCTACCTACGAGCAGTACTTC.

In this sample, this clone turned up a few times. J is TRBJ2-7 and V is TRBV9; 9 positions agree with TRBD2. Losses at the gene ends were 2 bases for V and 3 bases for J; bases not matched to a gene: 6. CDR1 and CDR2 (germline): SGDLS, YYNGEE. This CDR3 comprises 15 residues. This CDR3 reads CASSVAAGGVYEQYF. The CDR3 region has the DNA TGTGCCAGCAGCGTGGCTGCGGGAGGGGTCTACGAGCAGTACTTC.

CDR3 region: CASSQRDTSANTEAFF. The CDR3 DNA sequence: TGCGCCAGCAGCCAAAGGGACACCTCAGCGAACACTGAAGCTTTCTTT. The rearrangement uses TRBV5-1 and TRBJ1-1, with D maybe TRBD1 (6 bases). The germline V and J ends were trimmed by 4 bases and 1 base, with 17 bases remaining between them. The length of the CDR3 is 16 residues. Looked up from germline, CDR1 is SGHRS and CDR2 is YFSETQ. The whole variable domain, filled in from reference TRBV5-1 and TRBJ1-1, reads KAGVTQTPRYLIKTRGQQVTLSCSPISGHRSVSWYQQTPGQGLQFLFEYFSETQRNKGNFPGRFSGRQFSNSRSEMNVSTLELGDSALYLCASSQRDTSANTEAFFGQGTRLTVV.

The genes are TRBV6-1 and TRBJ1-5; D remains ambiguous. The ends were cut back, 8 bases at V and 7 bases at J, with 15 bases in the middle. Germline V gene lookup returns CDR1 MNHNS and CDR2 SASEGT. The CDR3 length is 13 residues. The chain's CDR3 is CASHGRREQPQHF. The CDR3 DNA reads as TGTGCCAGCCATGGCAGGAGGGAACAGCCCCAGCATTTT.

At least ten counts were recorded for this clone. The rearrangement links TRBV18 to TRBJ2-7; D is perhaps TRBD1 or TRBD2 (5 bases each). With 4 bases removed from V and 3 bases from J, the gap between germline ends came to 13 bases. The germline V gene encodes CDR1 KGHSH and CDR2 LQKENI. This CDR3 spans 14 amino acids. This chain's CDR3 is CASSLNRDLYEQYF. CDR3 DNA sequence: TGTGCCAGCTCACTGAACCGGGACCTCTACGAGCAGTACTTC.

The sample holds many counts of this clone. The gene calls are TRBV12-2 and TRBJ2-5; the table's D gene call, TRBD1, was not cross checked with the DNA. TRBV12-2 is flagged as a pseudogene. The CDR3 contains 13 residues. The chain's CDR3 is CASRLGGQDVQYF. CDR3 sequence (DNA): TGTGCAAGTCGCTTAGGGGGGCAGGACGTTCAGTACTTC.

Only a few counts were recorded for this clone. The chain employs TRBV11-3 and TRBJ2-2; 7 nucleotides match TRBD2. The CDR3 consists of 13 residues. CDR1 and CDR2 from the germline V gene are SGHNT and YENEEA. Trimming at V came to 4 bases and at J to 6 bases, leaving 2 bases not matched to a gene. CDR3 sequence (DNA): TGTGCCAGCAGCTCGCTAGCGGCCGGGGAGCTGTTTTTT. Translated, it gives CASSSLAAGELFF.

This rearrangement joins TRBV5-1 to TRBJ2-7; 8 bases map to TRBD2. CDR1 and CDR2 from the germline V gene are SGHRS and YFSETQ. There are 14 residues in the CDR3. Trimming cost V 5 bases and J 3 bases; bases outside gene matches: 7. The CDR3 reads CASRGREAIYEQYF. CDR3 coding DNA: TGCGCCAGCAGAGGGCGGGAGGCGATCTACGAGCAGTACTTC.

The CDR3 region is CASHRGILLVDTEAFF. CDR3 DNA sequence: TGTGCCAGCCACCGGGGGATACTGCTCGTGGACACTGAAGCTTTCTTT. This sequence joins TRBV28 and TRBJ1-1, with D possibly being TRBD1 (5 bases). V dropped 8 bases and J dropped 3 bases, with 22 bases sitting between them. In germline, CDR1 is MDHEN, CDR2 SYDVKM. CDR3 length: 16 amino acids.

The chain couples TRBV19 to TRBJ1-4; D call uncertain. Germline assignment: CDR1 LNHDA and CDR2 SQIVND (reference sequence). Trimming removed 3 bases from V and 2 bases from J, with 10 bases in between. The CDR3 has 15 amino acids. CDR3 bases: TGTGCCAGTAGTATTTATGGGTCTACTAATGAAAAACTGTTTTTT. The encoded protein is CASSIYGSTNEKLFF.

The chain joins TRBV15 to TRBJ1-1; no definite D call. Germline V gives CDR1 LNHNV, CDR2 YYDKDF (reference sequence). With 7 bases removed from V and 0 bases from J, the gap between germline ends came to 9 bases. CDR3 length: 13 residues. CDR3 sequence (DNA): TGTGCCACCATGTTAGAAATGAACACTGAAGCTTTCTTT. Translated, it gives CATMLEMNTEAFF.

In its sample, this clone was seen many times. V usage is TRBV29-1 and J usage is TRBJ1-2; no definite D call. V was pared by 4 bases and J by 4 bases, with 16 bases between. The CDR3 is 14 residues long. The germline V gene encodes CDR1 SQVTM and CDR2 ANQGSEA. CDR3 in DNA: TGCAGCGTTGTGAGCGGGGATATGGGCTATGGCTACACCTTC. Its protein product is CSVVSGDMGYGYTF.

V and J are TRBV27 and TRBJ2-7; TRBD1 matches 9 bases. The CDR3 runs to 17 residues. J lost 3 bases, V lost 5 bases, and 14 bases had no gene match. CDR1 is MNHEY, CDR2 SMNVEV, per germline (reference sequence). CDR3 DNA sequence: TGTGCCAGCAGTCCGGGGACAGGGATTAGGCCATACTACGAGCAGTACTTC. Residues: CASSPGTGIRPYYEQYF.

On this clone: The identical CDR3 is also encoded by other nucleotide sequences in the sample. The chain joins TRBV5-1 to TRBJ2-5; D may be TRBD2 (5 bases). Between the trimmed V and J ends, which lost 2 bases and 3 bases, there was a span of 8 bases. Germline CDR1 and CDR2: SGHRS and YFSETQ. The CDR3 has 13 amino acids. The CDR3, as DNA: TGCGCCAGCAGCTTAAGCGGAGAAGAGACCCAGTACTTC. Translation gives CASSLSGEETQYF.

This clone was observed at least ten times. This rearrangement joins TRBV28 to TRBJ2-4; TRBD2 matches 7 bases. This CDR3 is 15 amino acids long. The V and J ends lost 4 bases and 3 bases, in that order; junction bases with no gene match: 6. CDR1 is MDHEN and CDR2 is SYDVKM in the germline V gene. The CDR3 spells CASSSPLAVKNIQYF. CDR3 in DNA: TGTGCCAGCAGTTCACCTCTAGCGGTCAAAAACATTCAGTACTTC.

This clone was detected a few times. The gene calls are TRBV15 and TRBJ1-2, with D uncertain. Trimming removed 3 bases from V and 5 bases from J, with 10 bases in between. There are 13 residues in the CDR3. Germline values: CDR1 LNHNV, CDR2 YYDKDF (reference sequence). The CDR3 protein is CATSRNRGYGYTF. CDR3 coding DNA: TGTGCCACCAGCAGGAACAGAGGATATGGCTACACCTTC. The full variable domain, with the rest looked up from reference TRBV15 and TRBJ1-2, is DAMVIQNPRYQVTQFGKPVTLSCSQTLNHNVMYWYQQKSSQAPKLLFHYYDKDFNNEADTPDNFQSRRPNTSFCFLDIRSPGLGDTAMYLCATSRNRGYGYTFGSGTRLTVV.

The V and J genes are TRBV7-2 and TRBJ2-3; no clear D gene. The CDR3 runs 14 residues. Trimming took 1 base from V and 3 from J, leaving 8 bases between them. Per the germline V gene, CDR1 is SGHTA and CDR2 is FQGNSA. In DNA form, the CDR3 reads TGTGCCAGCAGCTTAGAAAGAGCAACAGATACGCAGTATTTT. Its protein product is CASSLERATDTQYF.

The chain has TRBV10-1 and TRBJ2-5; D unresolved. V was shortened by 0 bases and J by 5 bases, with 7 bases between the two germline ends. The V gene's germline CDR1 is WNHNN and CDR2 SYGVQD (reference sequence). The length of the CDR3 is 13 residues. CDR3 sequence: CASSESVEETQYF. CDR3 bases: TGCGCCAGCAGTGAGTCAGTGGAGGAGACCCAGTACTTC.

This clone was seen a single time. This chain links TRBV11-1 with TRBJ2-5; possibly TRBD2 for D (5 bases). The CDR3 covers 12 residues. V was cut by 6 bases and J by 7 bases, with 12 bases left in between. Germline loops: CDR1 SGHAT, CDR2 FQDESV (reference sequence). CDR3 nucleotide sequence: TGTGCCAGCAGTCACCCTGAGGGGACCCAGTACTTC. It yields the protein CASSHPEGTQYF.

CDR3 sequence: CASKRAGVSYNEQFF. DNA of the CDR3: TGTGCCAGCAAGAGAGCGGGAGTCTCCTACAATGAGCAGTTCTTC. The chain has TRBV28 and TRBJ2-1, with TRBD2 matching over 8 bases. The V gene end was trimmed by 7 bases and the J gene end by 0 bases; junction bases not matched to a gene: 5. Germline loops: CDR1 MDHEN, CDR2 SYDVKM. The CDR3 spans 15 residues.